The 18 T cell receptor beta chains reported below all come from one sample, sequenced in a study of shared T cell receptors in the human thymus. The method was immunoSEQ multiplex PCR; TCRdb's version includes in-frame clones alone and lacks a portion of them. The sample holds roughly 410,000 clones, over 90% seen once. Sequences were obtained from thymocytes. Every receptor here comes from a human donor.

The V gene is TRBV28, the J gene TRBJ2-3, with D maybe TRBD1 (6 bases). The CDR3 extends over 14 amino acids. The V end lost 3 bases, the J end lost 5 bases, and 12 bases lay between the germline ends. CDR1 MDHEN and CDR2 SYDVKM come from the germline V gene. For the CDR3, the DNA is TGTGCCAGCAGTTTTGGTCTAGGGGGAGATACGCAGTATTTT. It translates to CASSFGLGGDTQYF.

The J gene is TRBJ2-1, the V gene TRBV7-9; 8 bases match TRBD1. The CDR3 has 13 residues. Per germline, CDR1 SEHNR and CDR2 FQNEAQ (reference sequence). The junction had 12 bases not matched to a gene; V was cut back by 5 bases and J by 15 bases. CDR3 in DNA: TGTGCCAGCAGCCCGATACCGGACAGGGAAACGTTCTTC. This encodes CASSPIPDRETFF. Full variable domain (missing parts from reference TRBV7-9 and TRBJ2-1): DTGVSQNPRHKITKRGQNVTFRCDPISEHNRLYWYRQTLGQGPEFLTYFQNEAQLEKSRLLSDRFSAERPKGSFSTLEIQRTEQGDSAMYLCASSPIPDRETFFGPGTRLTVL.

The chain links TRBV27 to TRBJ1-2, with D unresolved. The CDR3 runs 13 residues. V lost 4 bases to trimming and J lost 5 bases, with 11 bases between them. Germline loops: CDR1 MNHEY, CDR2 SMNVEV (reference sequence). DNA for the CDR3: TGTGCCAGCAGTTCGAAGGACTTATATGGCTACACCTTC. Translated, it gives CASSSKDLYGYTF.

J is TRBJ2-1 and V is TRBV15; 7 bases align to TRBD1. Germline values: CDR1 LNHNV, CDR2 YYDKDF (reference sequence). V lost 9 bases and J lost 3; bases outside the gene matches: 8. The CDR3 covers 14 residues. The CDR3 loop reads CATEQGSDYNEQFF. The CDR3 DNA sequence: TGTGCCACGGAACAGGGGTCGGACTACAATGAGCAGTTCTTC.

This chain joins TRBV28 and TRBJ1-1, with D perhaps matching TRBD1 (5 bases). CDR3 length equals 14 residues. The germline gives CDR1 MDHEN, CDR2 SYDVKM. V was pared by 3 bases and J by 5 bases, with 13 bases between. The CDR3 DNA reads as TGTGCCAGCAGTTTTGGGGGACGGCGAACTGAAGCTTTCTTT. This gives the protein CASSFGGRRTEAFF.

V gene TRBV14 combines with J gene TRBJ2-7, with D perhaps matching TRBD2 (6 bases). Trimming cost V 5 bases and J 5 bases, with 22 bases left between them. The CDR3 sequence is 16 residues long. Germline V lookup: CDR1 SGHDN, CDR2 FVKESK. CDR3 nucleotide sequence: TGTGCCAGCAGCAGGAGGGGACGAAAAAATATACACGAGCAGTACTTC. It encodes CASSRRGRKNIHEQYF. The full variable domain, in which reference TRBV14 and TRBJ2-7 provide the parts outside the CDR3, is EAGVTQFPSHSVIEKGQTVTLRCDPISGHDNLYWYRRVMGKEIKFLLHFVKESKQDESGMPNNRFLAERTGGTYSTLKVQPAELEDSGVYFCASSRRGRKNIHEQYFGPGTRLTVT.

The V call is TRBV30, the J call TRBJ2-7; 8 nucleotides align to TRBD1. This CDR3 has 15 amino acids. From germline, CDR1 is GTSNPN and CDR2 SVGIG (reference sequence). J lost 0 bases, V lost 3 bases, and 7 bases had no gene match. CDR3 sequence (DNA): TGTGCCTGGAGGGGTACGGACAGGGTCTCCTACGAGCAGTACTTC. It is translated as CAWRGTDRVSYEQYF.

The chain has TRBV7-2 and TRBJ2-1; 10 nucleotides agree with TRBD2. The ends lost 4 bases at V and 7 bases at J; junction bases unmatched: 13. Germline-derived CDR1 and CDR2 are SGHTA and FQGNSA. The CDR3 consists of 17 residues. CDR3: CASSSSTSGAPPNEQFF. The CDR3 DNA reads TGTGCCAGCAGCTCGAGTACTAGCGGGGCTCCTCCAAATGAGCAGTTCTTC.

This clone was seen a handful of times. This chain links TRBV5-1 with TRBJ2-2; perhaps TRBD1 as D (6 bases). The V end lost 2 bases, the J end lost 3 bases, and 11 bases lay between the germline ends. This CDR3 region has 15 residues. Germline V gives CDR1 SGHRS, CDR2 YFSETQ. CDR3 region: CASSLGGVHTGELFF. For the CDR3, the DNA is TGCGCCAGCAGCTTAGGGGGAGTACACACCGGGGAGCTGTTTTTT.

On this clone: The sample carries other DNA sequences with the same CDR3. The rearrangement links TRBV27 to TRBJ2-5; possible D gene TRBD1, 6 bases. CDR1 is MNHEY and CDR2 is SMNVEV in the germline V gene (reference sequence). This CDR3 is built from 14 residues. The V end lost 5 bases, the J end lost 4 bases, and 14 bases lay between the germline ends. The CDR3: CASSPLQGGETQYF. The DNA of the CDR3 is TGTGCCAGCAGTCCCCTACAGGGTGGAGAGACCCAGTACTTC.

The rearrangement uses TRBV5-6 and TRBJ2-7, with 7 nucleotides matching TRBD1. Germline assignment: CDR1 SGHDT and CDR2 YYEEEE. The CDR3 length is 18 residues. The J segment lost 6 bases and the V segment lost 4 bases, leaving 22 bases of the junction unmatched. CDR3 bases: TGTGCCAGCAGCCCCCGACAGGGCGAGGGGATGTGGGGTGGCGAGCAGTACTTC. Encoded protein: CASSPRQGEGMWGGEQYF. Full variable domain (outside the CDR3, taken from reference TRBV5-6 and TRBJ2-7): DAGVTQSPTHLIKTRGQQVTLRCSPKSGHDTVSWYQQALGQGPQFIFQYYEEEERQRGNFPDRFSGHQFPNYSSELNVNALLLGDSALYLCASSPRQGEGMWGGEQYFGPGTRLTVT.

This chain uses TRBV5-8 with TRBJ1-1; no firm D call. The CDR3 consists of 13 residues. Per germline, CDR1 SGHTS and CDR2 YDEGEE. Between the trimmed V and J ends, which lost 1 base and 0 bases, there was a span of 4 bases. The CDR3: CASSLLLNTEAFF. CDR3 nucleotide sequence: TGTGCCAGCAGCTTGTTGTTGAACACTGAAGCTTTCTTT.

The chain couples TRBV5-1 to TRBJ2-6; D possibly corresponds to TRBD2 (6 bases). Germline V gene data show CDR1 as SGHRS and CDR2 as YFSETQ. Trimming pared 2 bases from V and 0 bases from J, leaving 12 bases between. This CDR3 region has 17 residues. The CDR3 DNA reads TGCGCCAGCAGCTTCTTAGCGGAAAGCTCTGGGGCCAACGTCCTGACTTTC. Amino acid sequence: CASSFLAESSGANVLTF.

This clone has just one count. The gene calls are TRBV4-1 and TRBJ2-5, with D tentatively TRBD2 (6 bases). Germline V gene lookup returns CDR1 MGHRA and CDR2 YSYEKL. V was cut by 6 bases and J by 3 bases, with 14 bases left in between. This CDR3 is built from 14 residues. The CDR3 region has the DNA TGCGCCAGCAGGTGTCTAGCGTGGGAAGAGACCCAGTACTTC. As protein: CASRCLAWEETQYF.

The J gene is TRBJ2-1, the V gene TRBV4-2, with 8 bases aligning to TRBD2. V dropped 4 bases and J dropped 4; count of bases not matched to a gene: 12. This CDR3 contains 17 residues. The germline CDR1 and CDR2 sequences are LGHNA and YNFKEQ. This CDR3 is CASSPTPGGKLYNEQFF. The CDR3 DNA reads TGTGCCAGCAGCCCAACCCCGGGAGGGAAATTGTACAATGAGCAGTTCTTC.

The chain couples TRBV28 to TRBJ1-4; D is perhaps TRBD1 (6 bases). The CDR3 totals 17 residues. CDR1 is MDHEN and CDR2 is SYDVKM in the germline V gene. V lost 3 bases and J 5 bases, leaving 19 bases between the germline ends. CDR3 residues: CASSFSARQGKNEKLFF. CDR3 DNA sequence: TGTGCCAGCAGTTTTTCCGCCCGCCAGGGGAAGAATGAAAAACTGTTTTTT.

CDR3 protein: CASSRLQGFGNEQFF. The CDR3, as DNA: TGTGCCAGCAGTAGACTACAGGGGTTCGGGAATGAGCAGTTCTTC. The chain joins TRBV28 to TRBJ2-1, with TRBD1 identical over 7 bases. Germline CDR1 MDHEN, CDR2 SYDVKM. This CDR3 has 15 residues. Losses at the gene ends were 5 bases for V and 7 bases for J; bases not matched to a gene: 11. Supplemented by reference TRBV28 and TRBJ2-1, the full variable domain reads DVKVTQSSRYLVKRTGEKVFLECVQDMDHENMFWYRQDPGLGLRLIYFSYDVKMKEKGDIPEGYSVSREKKERFSLILESASTNQTSMYLCASSRLQGFGNEQFFGPGTRLTVL.

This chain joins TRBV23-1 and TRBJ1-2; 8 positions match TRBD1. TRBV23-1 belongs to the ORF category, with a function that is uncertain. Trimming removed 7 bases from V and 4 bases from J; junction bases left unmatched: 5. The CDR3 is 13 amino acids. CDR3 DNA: TGCGCCAGCACCCCGGGACAGGCCTATGGCTACACCTTC. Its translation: CASTPGQAYGYTF.